These 16 T cell receptor beta chains were sequenced from one sample in a study of blood T cell repertoires in COVID-19. Libraries were prepared by immunoSEQ multiplex PCR; TCRdb keeps only in-frame clonotypes and omits some of them. The table lists roughly 120,000 clones, around 86% of them singletons. Sequencing used peripheral blood. Every receptor here comes from a human donor in a cohort sampled during active COVID-19.

The J gene is TRBJ1-2, the V gene TRBV11-2, with a weak D call TRBD1 (6 bases). Germline-derived CDR1 and CDR2 are SGHAT and FQNNGV. The CDR3 has 14 amino acids. V gave up 5 bases and J gave up 2 bases, with 12 bases separating them. The CDR3: CASSKPGQNYGYTF. The CDR3 coding sequence is TGTGCCAGCAGCAAGCCCGGACAGAACTATGGCTACACCTTC.

This rearrangement joins TRBV29-1 to TRBJ2-5; 7 positions match TRBD1. Germline V gives CDR1 SQVTM, CDR2 ANQGSEA. This CDR3 comprises 12 residues. J gave up 5 bases and V 6 bases, and 6 bases lay outside the gene matches. As DNA, the CDR3 is TGCAGCGTGCACAGGGGAAGGGAGACCCAGTACTTC. This sequence encodes CSVHRGRETQYF.

This chain uses TRBV5-1 with TRBJ2-1; D perhaps matches TRBD1 (6 bases). There are 14 residues in the CDR3. CDR1 and CDR2 (germline): SGHRS, YFSETQ. The germline V and J ends were trimmed by 0 bases and 4 bases, with 8 bases remaining between them. The CDR3 DNA sequence: TGCGCCAGCAGCTTGGACAGGGCTTACAATGAGCAGTTCTTC. Protein: CASSLDRAYNEQFF.

The genes are TRBV18 and TRBJ1-3; TRBD1 agrees at 7 bases. CDR3 length: 18 amino acids. The germline CDR1 and CDR2 sequences are KGHSH and LQKENI. V lost 4 bases to trimming and J lost 4 bases; unmatched junction nucleotides: 16. The CDR3 protein is CASSLLTGQTTGGNTIYF. DNA of the CDR3: TGTGCCAGCTCACTCCTGACGGGACAGACGACAGGAGGAAACACCATATATTTT.

This clone was picked up many times. CDR3 loop: CASSYLSDRPLINQPQHF. CDR3 DNA: TGTGCCAGCAGTTACCTATCCGACAGGCCCCTAATAAATCAGCCCCAGCATTTT. The chain recombines TRBV6-2 or TRBV6-3 with TRBJ1-5, with D perhaps matching TRBD1 (6 bases). V lost 2 bases, J lost 4 bases, and 21 bases lay in between. Germline V gene data show CDR1 as MNHEY and CDR2 as SVGEGT. This CDR3 spans 18 amino acids.

The chain employs TRBV28 and TRBJ1-4, with a weak D call TRBD1 (6 bases). The ends were cut back, 6 bases at V and 6 bases at J, with 20 bases in the middle. The CDR3 contains 16 residues. Germline V gene data show CDR1 as MDHEN and CDR2 as SYDVKM. In nucleotides, the CDR3 is TGTGCCAGCAGAGAGCCAGATAGGGGGAGAGATGAAAAACTGTTTTTT. As protein: CASREPDRGRDEKLFF.

The CDR3 DNA follows: TGCGCCAGCAGCCAGGCTGCCGGGACTAGCGGCTCCTACGAGCAGTACTTC. Its protein product is CASSQAAGTSGSYEQYF. J is TRBJ2-7 and V is TRBV4-1; 11 nucleotides agree with TRBD2. CDR3 length: 17 amino acids. After removal of 3 bases from V and 0 bases from J, the junction contained 7 bases not matched to a gene. Germline V gene data show CDR1 as MGHRA and CDR2 as YSYEKL.

This CDR3 reads CASSLDLRGNGNQPQHF. The CDR3 bases are TGCGCCAGCAGCTTGGATCTCAGGGGAAACGGCAATCAGCCCCAGCATTTT. The rearrangement uses TRBV5-1 and TRBJ1-5; TRBD1 is a possible D gene (6 bases). Germline V gene data show CDR1 as SGHRS and CDR2 as YFSETQ. The CDR3 has 17 amino acids. V was trimmed by 0 bases and J by 2 bases, leaving 15 bases between them.

The table lists this clone with many counts. The chain joins TRBV10-2 to TRBJ2-7; 8 bases agree with TRBD1. The CDR3 length is 12 residues. After removal of 6 bases from V and 6 bases from J, the junction contained 4 bases not matched to a gene. Germline V gene lookup returns CDR1 WSHSY and CDR2 SAAADI. In nucleotides, the CDR3 is TGCGCCAGCAGCCCGACAGGGGTCGAGCAGTACTTC. Translating it yields CASSPTGVEQYF.

The V and J genes are TRBV28 and TRBJ1-2; 8 bases line up with TRBD1. V was pared by 2 bases and J by 5 bases, with 7 bases of the junction left unmatched. This CDR3 region has 15 residues. Germline assignment: CDR1 MDHEN and CDR2 SYDVKM. The CDR3 coding sequence is TGTGCCAGCAGTTTAGGTGGACAGGGAGGGTATGGCTACACCTTC. Amino acids: CASSLGGQGGYGYTF.

The chain employs TRBV6-6 and TRBJ1-1, with D unclear. V lost 0 bases, J lost 2 bases, and 10 bases lay in between. There are 15 residues in the CDR3. Germline CDR1 and CDR2: MNHNY and SVGAGI (reference sequence). CDR3 protein: CASSYSGPTNTEAFF. The CDR3 DNA sequence: TGTGCCAGCAGTTACTCTGGGCCTACAAACACTGAAGCTTTCTTT.

The chain carries TRBV19 and TRBJ2-4, with TRBD2 matching 7 bases. Unmatched junction bases numbered 6, after V lost 10 bases and J lost 0 bases. The CDR3 consists of 14 residues. Germline V gene sequence: CDR1 LNHDA, CDR2 SQIVND (reference sequence). The CDR3 sequence is CATTGGAAKNIQYF. In DNA form, the CDR3 reads TGTGCCACCACGGGAGGAGCAGCCAAAAACATTCAGTACTTC.

Only one count was recorded for this clone. V usage is TRBV19 and J usage is TRBJ2-1; the D gene is possibly TRBD2 (5 bases). The V end lost 5 bases, the J end lost 9 bases, and 23 bases lay between the germline ends. This CDR3 region has 16 residues. Germline CDR1 reads LNHDA; CDR2 reads SQIVND (reference sequence). CDR3 DNA sequence: TGTGCCAGTAGTCTCGACCCATCACTAGGCAGTAGTGAGCAGTTCTTC. Its protein product is CASSLDPSLGSSEQFF.

The sample holds one count of this clone. The CDR3 here is CASSQDWRVDQGNTIYF. CDR3 bases: TGTGCCAGCAGCCAAGATTGGAGGGTCGATCAGGGAAACACCATATATTTT. The chain carries TRBV3-1 (or the pseudogene TRBV3-2) and TRBJ1-3; D gene unclear. V lost 0 bases and J 4 bases, leaving 16 bases between the germline ends. This CDR3 spans 17 amino acids. Germline-derived CDR1 and CDR2 are LGHDT and YNNKEL (reference sequence).

This chain connects TRBV11-3 to TRBJ2-5; no clear D. CDR1 SGHNT and CDR2 YENEEA come from the germline V gene. The CDR3 has 13 residues. Trimming stripped 8 bases from V and 0 bases from J, with 10 bases between. DNA of the CDR3: TGTGCCAGCTCAAGAGTTAACCAAGAGACCCAGTACTTC. Translating gives CASSRVNQETQYF. Drawing the rest from reference TRBV11-3 and TRBJ2-5, the complete variable domain is EAGVVQSPRYKIIEKKQPVAFWCNPISGHNTLYWYLQNLGQGPELLIRYENEEAVDDSQLPKDRFSAERLKGVDSTLKIQPAELGDSAVYLCASSRVNQETQYFGPGTRLLVL.

This clone appeared a single time. In nucleotides, the CDR3 is TGTGCCAGCAGTGCTACAGGGCCTAACTATGGCTACACCTTC. Protein sequence: CASSATGPNYGYTF. The rearrangement links TRBV28 to TRBJ1-2, with D possibly being TRBD1 (6 bases). Germline CDR1 reads MDHEN; CDR2 reads SYDVKM. CDR3 length: 14 residues. V lost 5 bases and J lost 0, with 10 bases in between.